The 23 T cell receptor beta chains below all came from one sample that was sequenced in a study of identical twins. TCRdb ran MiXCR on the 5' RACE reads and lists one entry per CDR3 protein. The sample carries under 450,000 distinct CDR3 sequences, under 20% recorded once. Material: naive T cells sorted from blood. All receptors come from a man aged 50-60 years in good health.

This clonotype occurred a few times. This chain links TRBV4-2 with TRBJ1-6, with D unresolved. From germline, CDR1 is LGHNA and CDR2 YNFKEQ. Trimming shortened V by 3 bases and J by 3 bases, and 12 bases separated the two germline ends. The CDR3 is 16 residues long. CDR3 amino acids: CASSHLNTYYNSPLHF. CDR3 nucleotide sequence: TGTGCCAGCAGCCACCTGAACACATACTATAATTCACCCCTCCACTTT.

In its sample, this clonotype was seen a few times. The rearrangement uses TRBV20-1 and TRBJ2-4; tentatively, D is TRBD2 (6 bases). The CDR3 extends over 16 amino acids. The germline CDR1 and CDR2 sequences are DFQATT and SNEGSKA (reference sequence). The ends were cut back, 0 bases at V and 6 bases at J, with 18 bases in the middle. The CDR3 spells CSARDPGRAAGNIQYF. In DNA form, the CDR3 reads TGCAGTGCTAGAGATCCTGGCCGCGCAGCGGGAAACATTCAGTACTTC.

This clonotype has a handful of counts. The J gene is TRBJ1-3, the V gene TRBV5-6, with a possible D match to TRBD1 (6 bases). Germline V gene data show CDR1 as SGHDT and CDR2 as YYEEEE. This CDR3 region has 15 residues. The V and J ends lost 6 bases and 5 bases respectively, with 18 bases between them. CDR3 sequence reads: CASTETGTPRNTIYF. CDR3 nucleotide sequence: TGTGCCAGCACCGAGACCGGGACACCAAGAAACACCATATATTTT.

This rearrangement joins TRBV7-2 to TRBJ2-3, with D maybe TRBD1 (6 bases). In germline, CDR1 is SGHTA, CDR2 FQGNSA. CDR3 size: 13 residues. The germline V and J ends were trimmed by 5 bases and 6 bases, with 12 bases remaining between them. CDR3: CASSISQGDTQYF. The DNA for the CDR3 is TGTGCCAGCAGCATCTCGCAGGGGGATACGCAGTATTTT. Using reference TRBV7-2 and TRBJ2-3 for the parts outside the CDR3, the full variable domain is GAGVSQSPSNKVTEKGKDVELRCDPISGHTALYWYRQSLGQGLEFLIYFQGNSAPDKSGLPSDRFSAERTGGSVSTLTIQRTQQEDSAVYLCASSISQGDTQYFGPGTRLTVL.

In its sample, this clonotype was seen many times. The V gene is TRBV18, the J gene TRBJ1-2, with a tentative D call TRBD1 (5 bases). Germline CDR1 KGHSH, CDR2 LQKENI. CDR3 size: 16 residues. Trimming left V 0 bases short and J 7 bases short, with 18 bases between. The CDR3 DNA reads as TGTGCCAGCTCACCACCGGTAGCGACGGGGCTTAGTGGCTACACCTTC. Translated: CASSPPVATGLSGYTF.

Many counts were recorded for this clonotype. As DNA, the CDR3 is TGTGCCAGCAGTGGCGCAACCCCGAACACCGGGGAGCTGTTTTTT. Translation: CASSGATPNTGELFF. This sequence joins TRBV2 and TRBJ2-2; no firm D call. Germline V gives CDR1 SNHLY, CDR2 FYNNEI. V gave up 4 bases and J gave up 0 bases, with 9 bases separating them. This CDR3 is built from 15 residues.

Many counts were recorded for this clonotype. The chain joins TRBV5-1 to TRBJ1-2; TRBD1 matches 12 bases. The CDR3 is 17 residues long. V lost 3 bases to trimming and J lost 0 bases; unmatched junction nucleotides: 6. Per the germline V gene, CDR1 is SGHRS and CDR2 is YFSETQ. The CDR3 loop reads CASSSPGTGGSNYGYTF. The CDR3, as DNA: TGCGCCAGCAGCTCGCCCGGGACAGGGGGCTCTAACTATGGCTACACCTTC.

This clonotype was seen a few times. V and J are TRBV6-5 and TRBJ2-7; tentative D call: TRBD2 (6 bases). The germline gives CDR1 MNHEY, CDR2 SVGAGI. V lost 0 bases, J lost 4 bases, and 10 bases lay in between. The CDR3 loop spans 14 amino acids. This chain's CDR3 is CASSYSEGLYEQYF. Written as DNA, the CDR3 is TGTGCCAGCAGTTACTCGGAGGGTTTGTACGAGCAGTACTTC.

CDR3 sequence: CASSLGTPREKLFF. CDR3 nucleotide sequence: TGTGCCAGCAGTTTGGGGACACCCCGGGAAAAACTGTTTTTT. The rearrangement joins TRBV12-3 or TRBV12-4 to TRBJ1-4, with D tentatively TRBD1 (6 bases). This CDR3 spans 14 amino acids. Trimming pared 3 bases from V and 8 bases from J, leaving 13 bases between.

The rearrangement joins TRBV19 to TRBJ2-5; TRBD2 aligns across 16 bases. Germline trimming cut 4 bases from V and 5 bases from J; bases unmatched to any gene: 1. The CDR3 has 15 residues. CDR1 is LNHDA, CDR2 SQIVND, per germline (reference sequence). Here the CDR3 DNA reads TGTGCCAGTAGTACGGGACTAGCGGGGGGGGAGACCCAGTACTTC. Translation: CASSTGLAGGETQYF.

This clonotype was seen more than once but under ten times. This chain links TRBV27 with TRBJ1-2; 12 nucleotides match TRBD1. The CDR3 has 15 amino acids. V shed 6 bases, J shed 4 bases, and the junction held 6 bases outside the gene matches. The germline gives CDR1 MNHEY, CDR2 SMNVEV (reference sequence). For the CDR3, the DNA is TGTGCCAGCAGAAGGGGGACAGGGGGCTTCTATGGCTACACCTTC. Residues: CASRRGTGGFYGYTF.

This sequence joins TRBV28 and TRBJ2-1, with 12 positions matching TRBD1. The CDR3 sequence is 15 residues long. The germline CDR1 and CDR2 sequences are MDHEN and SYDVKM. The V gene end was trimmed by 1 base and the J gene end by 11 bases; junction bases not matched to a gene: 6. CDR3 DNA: TGTGCCAGCAGTTTATATGGGACAGGGGGCGGAAAGCAGTTCTTC. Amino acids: CASSLYGTGGGKQFF. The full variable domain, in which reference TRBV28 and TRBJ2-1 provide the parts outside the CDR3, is DVKVTQSSRYLVKRTGEKVFLECVQDMDHENMFWYRQDPGLGLRLIYFSYDVKMKEKGDIPEGYSVSREKKERFSLILESASTNQTSMYLCASSLYGTGGGKQFFGPGTRLTVL.

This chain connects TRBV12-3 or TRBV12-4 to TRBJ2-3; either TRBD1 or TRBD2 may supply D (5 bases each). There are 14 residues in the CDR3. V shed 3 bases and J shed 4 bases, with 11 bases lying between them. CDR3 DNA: TGTGCCAGCAGTTTGATGGGGACCCCAGATACGCAGTATTTT. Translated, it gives CASSLMGTPDTQYF.

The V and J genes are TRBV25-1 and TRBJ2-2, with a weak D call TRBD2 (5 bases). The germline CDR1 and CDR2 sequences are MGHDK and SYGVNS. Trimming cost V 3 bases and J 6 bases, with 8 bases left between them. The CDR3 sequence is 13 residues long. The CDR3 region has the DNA TGTGCCAGCAGTGACCCCGGGGCCGGGGAGCTGTTTTTT. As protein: CASSDPGAGELFF.

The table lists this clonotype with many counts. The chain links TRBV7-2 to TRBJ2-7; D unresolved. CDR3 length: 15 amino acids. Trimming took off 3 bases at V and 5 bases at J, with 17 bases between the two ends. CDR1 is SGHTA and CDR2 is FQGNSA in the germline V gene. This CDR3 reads CASSFNSLLGNEQYF. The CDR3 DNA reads TGTGCCAGCAGCTTCAACTCCCTACTGGGTAACGAGCAGTACTTC.

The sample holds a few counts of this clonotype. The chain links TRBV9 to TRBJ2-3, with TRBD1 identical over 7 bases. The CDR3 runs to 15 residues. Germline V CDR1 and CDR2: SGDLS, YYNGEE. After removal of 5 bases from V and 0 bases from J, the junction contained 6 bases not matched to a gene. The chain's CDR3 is CASRKTGVSTDTQYF. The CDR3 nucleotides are TGTGCCAGCAGAAAAACAGGGGTTAGCACAGATACGCAGTATTTT.

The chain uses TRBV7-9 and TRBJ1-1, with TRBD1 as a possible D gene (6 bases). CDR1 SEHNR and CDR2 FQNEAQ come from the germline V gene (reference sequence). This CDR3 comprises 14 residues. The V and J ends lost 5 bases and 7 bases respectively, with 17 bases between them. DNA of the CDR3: TGTGCCAGCAGCCCCTTTCCCAAGGGGGTTGAAGCTTTCTTT. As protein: CASSPFPKGVEAFF.

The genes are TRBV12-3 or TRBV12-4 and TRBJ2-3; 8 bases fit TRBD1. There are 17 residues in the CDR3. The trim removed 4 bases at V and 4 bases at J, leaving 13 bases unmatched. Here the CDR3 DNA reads TGTGCCAGCAGTTCGATTAGACAGGGGACTTGGCCAGATACGCAGTATTTT. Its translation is CASSSIRQGTWPDTQYF.

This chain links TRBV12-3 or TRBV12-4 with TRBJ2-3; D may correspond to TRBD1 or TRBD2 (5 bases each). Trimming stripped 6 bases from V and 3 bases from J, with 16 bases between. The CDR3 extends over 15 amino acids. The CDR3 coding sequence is TGTGCCAGCAGCCGTGGGGCGGGCGATACAGATACGCAGTATTTT. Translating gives CASSRGAGDTDTQYF.

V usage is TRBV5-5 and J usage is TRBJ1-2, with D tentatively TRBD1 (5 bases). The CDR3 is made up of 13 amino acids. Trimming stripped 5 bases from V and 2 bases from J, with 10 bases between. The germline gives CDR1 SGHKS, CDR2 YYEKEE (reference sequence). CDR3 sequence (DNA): TGTGCCAGCAGATGGGGGGGAAACTATGGCTACACCTTC. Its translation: CASRWGGNYGYTF. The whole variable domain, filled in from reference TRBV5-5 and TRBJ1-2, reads DAGVTQSPTHLIKTRGQQVTLRCSPISGHKSVSWYQQVLGQGPQFIFQYYEKEERGRGNFPDRFSARQFPNYSSELNVNALLLGDSALYLCASRWGGNYGYTFGSGTRLTVV.

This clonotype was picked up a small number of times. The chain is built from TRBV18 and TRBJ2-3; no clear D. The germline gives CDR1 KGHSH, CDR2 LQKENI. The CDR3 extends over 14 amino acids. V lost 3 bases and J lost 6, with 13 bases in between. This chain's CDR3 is CASSPQTGGDTQYF. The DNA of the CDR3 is TGTGCCAGCTCACCCCAGACGGGTGGGGATACGCAGTATTTT. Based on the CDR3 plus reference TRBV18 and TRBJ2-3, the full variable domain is NAGVMQNPRHLVRRRGQEARLRCSPMKGHSHVYWYRQLPEEGLKFMVYLQKENIIDESGMPKERFSAEFPKEGPSILRIQQVVRGDSAAYFCASSPQTGGDTQYFGPGTRLTVL.

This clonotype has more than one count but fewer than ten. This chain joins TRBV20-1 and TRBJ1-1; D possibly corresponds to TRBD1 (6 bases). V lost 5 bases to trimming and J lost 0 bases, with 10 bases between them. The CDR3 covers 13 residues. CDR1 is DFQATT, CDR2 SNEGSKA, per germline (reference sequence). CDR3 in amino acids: CSAAGQMNTEAFF. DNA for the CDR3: TGCAGTGCTGCGGGACAAATGAACACTGAAGCTTTCTTT.

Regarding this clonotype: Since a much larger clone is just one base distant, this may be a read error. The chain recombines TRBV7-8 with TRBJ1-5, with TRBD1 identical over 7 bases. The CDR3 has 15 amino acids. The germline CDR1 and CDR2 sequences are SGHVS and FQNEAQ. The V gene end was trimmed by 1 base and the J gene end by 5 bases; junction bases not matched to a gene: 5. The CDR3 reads CASSLDWTGYQPQHF. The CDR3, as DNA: TGTGCCAGCAGCTTAGACTGGACAGGCTATCAGCCCCAGCATTTT.